A single sample gave rise to the 7 T cell receptor beta chains below, sequenced in a study of blood T cell repertoires in COVID-19. The protocol was immunoSEQ multiplex PCR, while the TCRdb copy is restricted to in-frame clones and leaves out a portion. Altogether 210,000 or so clones are present, 70% to 90% being singletons, with the ten largest covering around 4%. The sequenced material came from PBMCs or T cells enriched from blood (not recorded which). The receptors derive from a man aged 25 to 45 with acute COVID-19.

The V gene is TRBV7-9, the J gene TRBJ2-1, with 8 bases identical to TRBD1. Germline V gene lookup returns CDR1 SEHNR and CDR2 FQNEAQ (reference sequence). The CDR3 loop spans 15 amino acids. V shed 5 bases and J 8 bases; nucleotides not matched to a gene: 11. The CDR3 loop is CASSPPGQVGDEQFF. Written as DNA, the CDR3 is TGTGCCAGCAGCCCACCGGGACAGGTGGGCGATGAGCAGTTCTTC. Drawing the rest from reference TRBV7-9 and TRBJ2-1, the complete variable domain is DTGVSQNPRHKITKRGQNVTFRCDPISEHNRLYWYRQTLGQGPEFLTYFQNEAQLEKSRLLSDRFSAERPKGSFSTLEIQRTEQGDSAMYLCASSPPGQVGDEQFFGPGTRLTVL.

The chain combines TRBV6-7 with TRBJ1-2; the match to TRBD1 covers 7 bases. TRBV6-7 counts as an open reading frame of uncertain function. J lost 7 bases, V lost 6 bases, and 5 bases had no gene match. This CDR3 has 12 amino acids. The CDR3 reads CASRRQGGGYTF. CDR3 nucleotide sequence: TGTGCCAGCAGACGACAGGGAGGTGGCTACACCTTC.

The chain employs TRBV11-3 and TRBJ2-2; TRBD1 aligns across 7 bases. Trimming took 3 bases from V and 4 from J; bases not matched to a gene: 8. The CDR3 totals 16 residues. CDR1 is SGHNT, CDR2 YENEEA, per germline. In DNA form, the CDR3 reads TGTGCCAGCAGCTTTGGGGACAGAGTTGGCACCGGGGAGCTGTTTTTT. The encoded protein is CASSFGDRVGTGELFF.

V and J are TRBV19 and TRBJ1-5; TRBD1 agrees at 8 bases. Per germline, CDR1 LNHDA and CDR2 SQIVND (reference sequence). CDR3 length equals 15 residues. With 3 bases clipped from V and 2 bases from J, the junction kept 3 bases outside the gene matches. CDR3 protein: CASSMYRGGNQPQHF. The CDR3 DNA reads TGTGCCAGTAGTATGTACAGGGGGGGCAATCAGCCCCAGCATTTT.

V is TRBV5-4 and J is TRBJ2-3; TRBD2 agrees at 8 bases. V was pared by 4 bases and J by 0 bases, with 1 base of the junction left unmatched. CDR3 length: 14 amino acids. Per the germline V gene, CDR1 is SGHNT and CDR2 is YYREEE (reference sequence). The CDR3 sequence: CASSLAGSTDTQYF. CDR3 sequence (DNA): TGTGCCAGCAGCCTAGCGGGTAGCACAGATACGCAGTATTTT.

The rearrangement uses TRBV5-6 and TRBJ1-2; D is uncertain. The V gene lost 4 bases and the J gene lost 4 bases, with 14 bases spanning the gap. Germline CDR1 and CDR2: SGHDT and YYEEEE. This CDR3 is 14 amino acids long. This chain's CDR3 is CASSPYLGAYGYTF. The CDR3 nucleotides are TGTGCCAGCAGCCCATACCTGGGAGCCTATGGCTACACCTTC.

V and J are TRBV18 and TRBJ2-1; 7 bases match TRBD2. CDR1 KGHSH and CDR2 LQKENI come from the germline V gene. The CDR3 totals 14 residues. V was clipped by 0 bases and J by 7 bases; unmatched bases: 3. DNA for the CDR3: TGTGCCAGCTCACCACCTGGGACTACTAATGAGCAGTTCTTC. It translates to CASSPPGTTNEQFF.